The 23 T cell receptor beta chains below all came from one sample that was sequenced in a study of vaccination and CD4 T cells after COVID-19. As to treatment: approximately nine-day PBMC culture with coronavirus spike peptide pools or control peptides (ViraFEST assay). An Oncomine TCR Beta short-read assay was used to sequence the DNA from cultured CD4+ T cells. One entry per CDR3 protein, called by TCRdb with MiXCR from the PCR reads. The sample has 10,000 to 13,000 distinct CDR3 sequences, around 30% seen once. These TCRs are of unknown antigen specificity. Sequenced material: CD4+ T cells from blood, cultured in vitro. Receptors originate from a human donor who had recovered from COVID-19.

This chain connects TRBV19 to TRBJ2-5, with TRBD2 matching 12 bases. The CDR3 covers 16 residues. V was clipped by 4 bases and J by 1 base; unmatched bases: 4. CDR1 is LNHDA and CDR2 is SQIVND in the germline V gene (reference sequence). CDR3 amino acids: CASSTLGLAGQETQYF. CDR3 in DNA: TGTGCCAGTAGTACCCTGGGACTAGCGGGCCAAGAGACCCAGTACTTC.

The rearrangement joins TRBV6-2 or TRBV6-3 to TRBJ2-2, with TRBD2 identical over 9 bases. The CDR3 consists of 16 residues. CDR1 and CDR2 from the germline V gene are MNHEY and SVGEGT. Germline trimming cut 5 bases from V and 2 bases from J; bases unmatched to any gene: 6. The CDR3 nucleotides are TGTGCCAGCAGTAACCCACTAGCGGGCAACACCGGGGAGCTGTTTTTT. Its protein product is CASSNPLAGNTGELFF.

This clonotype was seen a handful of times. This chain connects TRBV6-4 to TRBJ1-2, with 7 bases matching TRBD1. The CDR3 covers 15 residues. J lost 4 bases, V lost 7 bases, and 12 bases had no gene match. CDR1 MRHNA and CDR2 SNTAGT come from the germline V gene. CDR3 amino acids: CASNYDRALSYGYTF. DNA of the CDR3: TGTGCCAGCAATTACGACAGGGCGCTCAGCTATGGCTACACCTTC.

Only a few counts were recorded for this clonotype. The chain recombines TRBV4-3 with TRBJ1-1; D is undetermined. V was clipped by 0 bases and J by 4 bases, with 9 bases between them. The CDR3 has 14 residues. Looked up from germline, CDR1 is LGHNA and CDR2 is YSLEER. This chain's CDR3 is CASSQDIQTTEAFF. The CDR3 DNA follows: TGCGCCAGCAGCCAAGATATCCAGACCACTGAAGCTTTCTTT.

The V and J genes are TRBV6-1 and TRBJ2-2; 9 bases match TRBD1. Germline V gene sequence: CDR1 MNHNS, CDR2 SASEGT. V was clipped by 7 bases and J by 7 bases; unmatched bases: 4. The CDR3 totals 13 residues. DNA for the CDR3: TGTGCCAGCACACAGGGGGCCATCGGGGAGCTGTTTTTT. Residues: CASTQGAIGELFF.

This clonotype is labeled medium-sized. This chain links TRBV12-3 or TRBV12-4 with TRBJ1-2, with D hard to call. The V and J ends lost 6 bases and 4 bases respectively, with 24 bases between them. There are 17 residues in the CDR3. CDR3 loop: CASSLDGLWLSGYGYTF. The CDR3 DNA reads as TGTGCCAGCAGCTTGGACGGGTTGTGGTTGTCGGGCTATGGCTACACCTTC.

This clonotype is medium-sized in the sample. The CDR3 protein is CATSRDKAGELFF. For the CDR3, the DNA is TGTGCCACCAGCAGAGATAAGGCCGGGGAGCTGTTTTTT. The chain couples TRBV15 to TRBJ2-2; no clear D. CDR1 LNHNV and CDR2 YYDKDF come from the germline V gene (reference sequence). Trimming removed 0 bases at V and 6 bases at J, with 5 bases between. The CDR3 spans 13 residues.

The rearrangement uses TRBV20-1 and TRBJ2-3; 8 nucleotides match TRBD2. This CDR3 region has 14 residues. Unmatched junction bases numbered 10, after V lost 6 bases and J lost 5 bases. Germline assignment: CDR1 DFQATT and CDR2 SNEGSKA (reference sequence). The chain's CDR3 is CSAIAGLRGDTQYF. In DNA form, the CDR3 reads TGCAGTGCAATAGCGGGGCTCCGTGGAGATACGCAGTATTTT.

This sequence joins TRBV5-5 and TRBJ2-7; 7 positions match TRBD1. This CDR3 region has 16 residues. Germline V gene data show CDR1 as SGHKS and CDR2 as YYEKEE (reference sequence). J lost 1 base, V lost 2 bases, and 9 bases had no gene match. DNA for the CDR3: TGTGCCAGCAGCTTAGGGTCGGACAGGCGGTCCTACGAGCAGTACTTC. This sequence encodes CASSLGSDRRSYEQYF.

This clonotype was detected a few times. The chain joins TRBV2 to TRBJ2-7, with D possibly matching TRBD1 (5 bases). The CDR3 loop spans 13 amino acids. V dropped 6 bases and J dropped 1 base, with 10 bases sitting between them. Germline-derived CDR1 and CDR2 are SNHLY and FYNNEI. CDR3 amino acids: CASRTESSYEQYF. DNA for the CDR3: TGTGCCAGCAGGACAGAATCGTCCTACGAGCAGTACTTC.

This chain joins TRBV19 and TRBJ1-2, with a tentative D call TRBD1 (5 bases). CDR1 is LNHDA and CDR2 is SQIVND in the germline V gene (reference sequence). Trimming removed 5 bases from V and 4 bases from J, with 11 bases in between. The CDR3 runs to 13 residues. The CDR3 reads CASSDRGGYGYTF. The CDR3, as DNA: TGTGCCAGTAGTGATCGGGGGGGCTATGGCTACACCTTC.

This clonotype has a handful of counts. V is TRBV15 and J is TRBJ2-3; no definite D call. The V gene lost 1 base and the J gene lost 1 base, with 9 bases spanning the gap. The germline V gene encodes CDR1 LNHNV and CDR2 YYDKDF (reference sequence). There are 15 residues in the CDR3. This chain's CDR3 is CATSRGDGRTDTQYF. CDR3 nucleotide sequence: TGTGCCACCAGCAGAGGTGATGGCCGCACAGATACGCAGTATTTT.

DNA for the CDR3: TGCGCCAGCAGCCTAGCAGCAAATTCACCCCTCCACTTT. Protein product: CASSLAANSPLHF. The V call is TRBV4-3, the J call TRBJ1-6; D not certain. The length of the CDR3 is 13 residues. V lost 4 bases, J lost 7 bases, and 8 bases lay in between. Germline assignment: CDR1 LGHNA and CDR2 YSLEER.

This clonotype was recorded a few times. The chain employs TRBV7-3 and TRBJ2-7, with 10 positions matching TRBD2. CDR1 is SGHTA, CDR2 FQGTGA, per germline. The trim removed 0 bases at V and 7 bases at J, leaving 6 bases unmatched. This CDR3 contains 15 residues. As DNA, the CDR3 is TGTGCCAGCAGCTTAACAGCGGGAGGGCCAGGAGAGCAGTACTTC. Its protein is CASSLTAGGPGEQYF.

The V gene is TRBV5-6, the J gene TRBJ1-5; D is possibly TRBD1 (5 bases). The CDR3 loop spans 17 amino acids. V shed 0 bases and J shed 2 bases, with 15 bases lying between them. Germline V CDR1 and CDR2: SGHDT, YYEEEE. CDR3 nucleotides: TGTGCCAGCAGCTTGGCGAGACAGCCCAAGGGCAATCAGCCCCAGCATTTT. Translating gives CASSLARQPKGNQPQHF.

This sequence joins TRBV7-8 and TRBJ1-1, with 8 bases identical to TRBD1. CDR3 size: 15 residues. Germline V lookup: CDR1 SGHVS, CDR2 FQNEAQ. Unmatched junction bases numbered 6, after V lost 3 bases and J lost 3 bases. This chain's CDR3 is CASSLPTGADTEAFF. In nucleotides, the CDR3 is TGTGCCAGCAGCTTGCCGACAGGGGCCGACACTGAAGCTTTCTTT. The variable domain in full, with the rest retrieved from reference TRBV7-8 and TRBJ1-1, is GAGVSQSPRYKVAKRGQDVALRCDPISGHVSLFWYQQALGQGPEFLTYFQNEAQLDKSGLPSDRFFAERPEGSVSTLKIQRTQQEDSAVYLCASSLPTGADTEAFFGQGTRLTVV.

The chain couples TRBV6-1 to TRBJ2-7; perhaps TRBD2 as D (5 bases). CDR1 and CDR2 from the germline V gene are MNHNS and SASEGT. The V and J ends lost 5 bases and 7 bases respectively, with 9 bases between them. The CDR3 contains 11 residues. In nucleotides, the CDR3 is TGTGCCAGCAGTCTTCAGCGGGAGCAGTACTTC. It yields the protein CASSLQREQYF.

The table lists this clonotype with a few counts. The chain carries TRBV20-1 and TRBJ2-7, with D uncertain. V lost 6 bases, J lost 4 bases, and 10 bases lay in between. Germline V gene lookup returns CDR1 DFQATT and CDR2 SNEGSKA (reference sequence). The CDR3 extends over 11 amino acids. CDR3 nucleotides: TGCAGTGCCATGACCGGTTACGAGCAGTACTTC. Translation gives CSAMTGYEQYF.

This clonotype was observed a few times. CDR3 sequence: CASSPRTATYEQYF. The CDR3 coding sequence is TGTGCCAGCAGTCCAAGGACGGCAACCTACGAGCAGTACTTC. The chain is built from TRBV28 and TRBJ2-7; no definite D call. V lost 5 bases, J lost 2 bases, and 13 bases lay in between. Germline V CDR1 and CDR2: MDHEN, SYDVKM. The CDR3 contains 14 residues. Together with reference TRBV28 and TRBJ2-7, the CDR3 gives the full variable domain: DVKVTQSSRYLVKRTGEKVFLECVQDMDHENMFWYRQDPGLGLRLIYFSYDVKMKEKGDIPEGYSVSREKKERFSLILESASTNQTSMYLCASSPRTATYEQYFGPGTRLTVT.

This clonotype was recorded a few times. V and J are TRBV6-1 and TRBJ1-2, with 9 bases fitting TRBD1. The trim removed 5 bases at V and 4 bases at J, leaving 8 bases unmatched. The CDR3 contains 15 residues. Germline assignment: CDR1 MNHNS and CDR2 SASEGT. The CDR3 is CASSNPQGAVYGYTF. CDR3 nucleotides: TGTGCCAGCAGTAATCCACAGGGGGCGGTCTATGGCTACACCTTC.

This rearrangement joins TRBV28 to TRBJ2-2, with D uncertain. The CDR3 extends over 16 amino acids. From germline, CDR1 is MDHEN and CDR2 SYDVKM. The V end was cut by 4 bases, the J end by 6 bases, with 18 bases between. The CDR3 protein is CASSSIRATSSGELFF. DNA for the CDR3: TGTGCCAGCAGTTCGATCCGGGCCACTTCGTCCGGGGAGCTGTTTTTT.

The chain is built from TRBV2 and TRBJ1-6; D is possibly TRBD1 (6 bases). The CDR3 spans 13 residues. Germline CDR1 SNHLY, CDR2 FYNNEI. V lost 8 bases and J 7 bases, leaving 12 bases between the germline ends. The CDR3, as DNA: TGTGCCAGCTCTAGGACAGCAAATTCACCCCTCCACTTT. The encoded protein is CASSRTANSPLHF.

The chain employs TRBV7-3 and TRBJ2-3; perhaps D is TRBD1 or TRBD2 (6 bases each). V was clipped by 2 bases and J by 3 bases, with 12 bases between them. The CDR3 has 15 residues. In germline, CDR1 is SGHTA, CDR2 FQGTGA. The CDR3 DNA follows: TGTGCCAGCAGCTTAGGGGGGCGAGGGACAGATACGCAGTATTTT. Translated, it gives CASSLGGRGTDTQYF.